This T cell receptor beta chain originates from a study of blood T cell repertoires in COVID-19. Study as a whole: Whether acute or convalescent, the COVID-19 samples came from the United States, Italy and Spain. The cDNA or gDNA used as material had been derived from T cells, B-cell-depleted T cells, or PBMCs.

Germline V lookup: CDR1 SGHNT, CDR2 YYREEE (reference sequence). The V gene end was trimmed by 4 bases and the J gene end by 3 bases; junction bases not matched to a gene: 3. This CDR3 contains 14 residues. Original processing methods: Amplification of reference gene primers was used by the study to estimate nucleated cell counts. The data were produced by immunoSEQ multiplex PCR, yet TCRdb's version contains in-frame clones alone and is incomplete. That table supplies the V and J calls and clone size; D and trimming were determined from the DNA. The sample includes over 50,000 clones, roughly 86% of them seen just once.

The clonotype comes from a man aged 65 to 79 with active COVID-19. The chain is built from TRBV5-4 and TRBJ2-3; 9 bases map to TRBD1. What was sequenced was peripheral blood. CDR3 DNA: TGTGCCAGCAGCCTACAGGGGGCTACAGATACGCAGTATTTT. Translating it yields CASSLQGATDTQYF.